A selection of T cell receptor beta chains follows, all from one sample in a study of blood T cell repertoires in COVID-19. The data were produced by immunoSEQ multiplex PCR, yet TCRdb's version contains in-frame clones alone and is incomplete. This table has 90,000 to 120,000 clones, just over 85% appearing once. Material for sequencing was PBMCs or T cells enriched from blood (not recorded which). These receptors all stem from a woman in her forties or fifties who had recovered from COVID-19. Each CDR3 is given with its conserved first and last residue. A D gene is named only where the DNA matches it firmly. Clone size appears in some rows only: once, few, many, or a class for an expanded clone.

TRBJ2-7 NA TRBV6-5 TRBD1 TGTGCCAGCACCCCAGGACAGGGGGGGAGCGAGCAGTACTTC CASTPGQGGSEQYF
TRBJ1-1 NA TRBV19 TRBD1 TGTGCCAGTAGTATAATAGGGGGCAGTCATGCTGAAGCTTTCTTT CASSIIGGSHAEAFF
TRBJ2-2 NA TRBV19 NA TGTGCCAGTCAATCGGCGGAGGAAGATGCCGGGGAGCTGTTTTTT CASQSAEEDAGELFF
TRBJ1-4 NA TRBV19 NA TGTGCCAGTACCACGTATAGGGAGGAAAATGAAAAACTGTTTTTT CASTTYREENEKLFF
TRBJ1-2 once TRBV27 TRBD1 TGTGCCAGCAGTCAGGGACAGGGGGCCTATGGCTACACCTTC CASSQGQGAYGYTF
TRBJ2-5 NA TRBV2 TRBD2 TGTGCCAGCATCCGGGGCGGGAGTGGCGAGACCCAGTACTTC CASIRGGSGETQYF
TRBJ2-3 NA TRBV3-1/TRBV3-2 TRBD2 TGTGCCAGCAGCGAAGGACTAGCGGCCACAGATACGCAGTATTTT CASSEGLAATDTQYF
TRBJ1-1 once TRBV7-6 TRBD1 TGTGCCAGCAGCCCAGGAGGACAGGGTAAAACTGAAGCTTTCTTT CASSPGGQGKTEAFF
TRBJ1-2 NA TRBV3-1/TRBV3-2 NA TGTGCCAGCAGCCAAGGATGGCAGAACTATGGCTACACCTTC CASSQGWQNYGYTF
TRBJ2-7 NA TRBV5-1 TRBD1 TGCGCCAGCAGCGACGGACAGGGACGGGACGAGCAGTACTTC CASSDGQGRDEQYF
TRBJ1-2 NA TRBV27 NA TGTGCCAGCTCACAGGGTTTTGGCTACACCTTC CASSQGFGYTF
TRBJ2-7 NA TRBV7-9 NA TGTGCCAGCAGCTTAGATTACGGAGCCTACGAGCAGTACTTC CASSLDYGAYEQYF
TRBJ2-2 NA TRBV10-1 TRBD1 TGCGCCAGCAGTACTACAGGGGGCTCGAACACCGGGGAGCTGTTTTTT CASSTTGGSNTGELFF
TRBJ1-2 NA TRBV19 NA TGTGCCAGTACCATCGGACAGCCCGGTTACTATGGCTACACCTTC CASTIGQPGYYGYTF
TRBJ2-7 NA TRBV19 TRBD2 TGTGCCAGTAGTATAGTCCCTAGCGGAGTCTACGAGCAGTACTTC CASSIVPSGVYEQYF
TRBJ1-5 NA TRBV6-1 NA TGTGCCAGCAGTGAAGCGGCAGGGCTTCAGCCCCAGCATTTT CASSEAAGLQPQHF
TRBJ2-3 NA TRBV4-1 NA TGCGCCAGCAGCCAATGGGGGGGGCCTGGAGATACGCAGTATTTT CASSQWGGPGDTQYF
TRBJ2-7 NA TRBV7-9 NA TGTGCCAGCAGCATTGTAGCCTACGAGCAGTACTTC CASSIVAYEQYF
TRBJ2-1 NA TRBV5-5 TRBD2 TGTGCCAGCAGCTTGGTCAGGGGCGAGGGACTAGCGGGAGGAAATGAGCAGTTCTTC CASSLVRGEGLAGGNEQFF
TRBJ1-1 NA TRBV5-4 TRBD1 TGTGCCAGCAGCTTGGAGGGGGCGAACACTGAAGCTTTCTTT CASSLEGANTEAFF
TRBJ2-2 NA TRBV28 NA TGTGCCAGCAGCCGCAGCGGCGGACTGGGTTCGAACACCGGGGAGCTGTTTTTT CASSRSGGLGSNTGELFF
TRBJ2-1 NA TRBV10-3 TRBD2 TGTGCCATCGGACTAGCGGGGTTCAATGAGCAGTTCTTC CAIGLAGFNEQFF
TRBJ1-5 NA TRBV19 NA TGTGCCAGTAGCCTGGGACAACAATATAGCAATCAGCCCCAGCATTTT CASSLGQQYSNQPQHF
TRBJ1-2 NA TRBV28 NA TGTGCCAGCAGTACTATCAGCTATGGCTACACCTTC CASSTISYGYTF
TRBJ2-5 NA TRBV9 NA TGTGCCAGCAGCCCAGGCGAGCAGTACCAAGAGACCCAGTACTTC CASSPGEQYQETQYF
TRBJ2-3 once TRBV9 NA TGTGCCAGCAGCGCCGAGACCGGGATTAGCACAGATACGCAGTATTTT CASSAETGISTDTQYF
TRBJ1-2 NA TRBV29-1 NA TGCAGCGTTTACGAGGGTTCGGGCTACACCTTC CSVYEGSGYTF
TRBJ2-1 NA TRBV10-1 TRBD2 TGCGCCAGCAGTGCATCCGGGACTAGCGGGAGTGGGGAGCAGTTCTTC CASSASGTSGSGEQFF
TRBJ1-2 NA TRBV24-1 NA TGTGCCACCAGTGACCCATCCCGGGGCTATGGCTACACCTTC CATSDPSRGYGYTF
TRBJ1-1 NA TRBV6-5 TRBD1 TGTGCCAGCCACAGGGGAAGGTTCACTGAAGCTTTCTTT CASHRGRFTEAFF
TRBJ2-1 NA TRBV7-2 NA TGTGCCAGCAGCTTACTAGACTCCTACAATGAGCAGTTCTTC CASSLLDSYNEQFF
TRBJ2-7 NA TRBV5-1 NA TGCGCCAGCAGCTTGGCCCCCCCAGGGGCCCACGAGCAGTACTTC CASSLAPPGAHEQYF
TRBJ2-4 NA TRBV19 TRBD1 TGTGCCAGTAGCACAGGGGGCGCAAACATTCAGTACTTC CASSTGGANIQYF
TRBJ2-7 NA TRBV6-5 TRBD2 TGTGCCAGCAGTTACTCTCTAGCGGGAGGTTTTCAGCAGTACTTC CASSYSLAGGFQQYF
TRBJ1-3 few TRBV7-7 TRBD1 TGTGCCAGCAGCCCGGGACAGGTCTTAGGAAACACCATATATTTT CASSPGQVLGNTIYF
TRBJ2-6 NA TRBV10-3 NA TGTGCCATCACCGCGAATGCTCACTCTGGGGCCAACGTCCTGACTTTC CAITANAHSGANVLTF
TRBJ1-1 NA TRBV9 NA TGTGCCAGCAGCGCCCAACAGGAGAACACTGAAGCTTTCTTT CASSAQQENTEAFF
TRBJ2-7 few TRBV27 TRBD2 TGTGCCAGCAGCATAGCGGGAGGGCCCCTTTACGAGCAGTACTTC CASSIAGGPLYEQYF
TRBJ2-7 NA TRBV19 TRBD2 TGTGCCAGTAGCCGGAGCGGGAGGGCCTACGAGCAGTACTTC CASSRSGRAYEQYF
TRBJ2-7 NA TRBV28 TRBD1 TGTGCCAGCAGTTTAAGTTGGACAGGGGCACGAGAGCAGTACTTC CASSLSWTGAREQYF
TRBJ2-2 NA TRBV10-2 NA TGCGCCGGCAGTGAGTCGAGGCTCATAAACACCGGGGAGCTGTTTTTT CAGSESRLINTGELFF
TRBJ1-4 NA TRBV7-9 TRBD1 TGTGCCAGCAGCCCCATGGACAGGGGAAATGAAAAACTGTTTTTT CASSPMDRGNEKLFF
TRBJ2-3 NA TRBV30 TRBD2 TGTGCCTGGAGTCGACTTCGGACTAGCGGGACTAGCACAGATACGCAGTATTTT CAWSRLRTSGTSTDTQYF
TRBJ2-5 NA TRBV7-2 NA TGTGCCAGCAGCTTAAATACTCCAGCGACCGGAACCCAGTACTTC CASSLNTPATGTQYF
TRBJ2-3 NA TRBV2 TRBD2 TGTGCCAGCAGTGAACGGGGAATAGCGGGGCCTAGCACAGATACGCAGTATTTT CASSERGIAGPSTDTQYF
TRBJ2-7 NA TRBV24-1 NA TGTGCCACCAGTGATTCGTACGAGCAGTACTTC CATSDSYEQYF
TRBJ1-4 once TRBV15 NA TGTGCCACCAGCGCTATTTTGACGGGTCCGATAGGTGAAAAACTGTTTTTT CATSAILTGPIGEKLFF
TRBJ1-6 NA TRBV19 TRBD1 TGTGCCAGTAGTATAAAGTCTGGGACAGGATATTCACCCCTCCACTTT CASSIKSGTGYSPLHF
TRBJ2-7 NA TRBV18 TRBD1 TGTGCCAGCTCACCAGGGACAGGGGGTTCCGAGCAGTACTTC CASSPGTGGSEQYF
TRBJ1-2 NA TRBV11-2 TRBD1 TGTGCCAGCAGCCCGAGGACAGGGGTGGGCAGCACCTTC CASSPRTGVGSTF
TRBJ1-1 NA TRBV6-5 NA TGTGCCAGCAGTTACTCGTCGGGGGTAATGAACACTGAAGCTTTCTTT CASSYSSGVMNTEAFF
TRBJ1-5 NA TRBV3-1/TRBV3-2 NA TGTGCCAGCAGCCAAGTGGCCAATCAGCCCCAGCATTTT CASSQVANQPQHF